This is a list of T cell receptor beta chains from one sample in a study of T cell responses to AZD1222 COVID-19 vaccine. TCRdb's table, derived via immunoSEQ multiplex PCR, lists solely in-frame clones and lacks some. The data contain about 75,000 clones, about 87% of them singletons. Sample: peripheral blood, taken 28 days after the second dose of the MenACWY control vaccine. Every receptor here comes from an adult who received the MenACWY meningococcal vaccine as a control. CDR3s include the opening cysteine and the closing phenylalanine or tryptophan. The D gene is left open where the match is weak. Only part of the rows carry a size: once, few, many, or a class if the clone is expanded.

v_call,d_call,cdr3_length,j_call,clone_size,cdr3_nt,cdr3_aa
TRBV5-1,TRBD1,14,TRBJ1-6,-,TGCGCCAGCAGCATGGACAGGGAAACATCACCCCTCCACTTT,CASSMDRETSPLHF
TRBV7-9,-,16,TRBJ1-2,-,TGTGCCAGCAGCTTAGCCACCGTAGTTGATAACTATGGCTACACCTTC,CASSLATVVDNYGYTF
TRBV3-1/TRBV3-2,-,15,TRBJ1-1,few,TGTGCCAGCAGCCAATCATCCGGGCAGCGAGCTGAAGCTTTCTTT,CASSQSSGQRAEAFF
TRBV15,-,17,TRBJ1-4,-,TGTGCCACCAGCAGAGACGACGACCCGGGGAGTGGAGAAAAACTGTTTTTT,CATSRDDDPGSGEKLFF
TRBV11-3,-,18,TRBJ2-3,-,TGTGCCAGCAGCCCGGGGGGTGGCGGGGGCCTCGACGCAGATACGCAGTATTTT,CASSPGGGGGLDADTQYF
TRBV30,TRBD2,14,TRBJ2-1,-,TGTGCCTGGTCAAGCGGGGGCTCCTACAATGAGCAGTTCTTC,CAWSSGGSYNEQFF
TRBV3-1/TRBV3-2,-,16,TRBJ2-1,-,TGTGCCAGCAGCCGTCAAGGGGGGACGAGGGCGGGTGAGCAGTTCTTC,CASSRQGGTRAGEQFF
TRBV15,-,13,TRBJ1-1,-,TGTGCCACCAGCCTTTCGGGAAATACTGAAGCTTTCTTT,CATSLSGNTEAFF
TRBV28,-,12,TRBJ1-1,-,TGTGCCAGCAGTGGACTGGTCACTGAAGCTTTCTTT,CASSGLVTEAFF
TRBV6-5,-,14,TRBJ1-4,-,TGTGCCAGCACACCCGGGACGTCGACCGCAAAACTGTTTTTT,CASTPGTSTAKLFF
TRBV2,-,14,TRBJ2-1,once,TGTGCCAGCAGGCGGCAGAGCTCCTACAATGAGCAGTTCTTC,CASRRQSSYNEQFF
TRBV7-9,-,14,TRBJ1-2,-,TGTGCCAGCAGCTTGGGGGGTTTACGCTATGGCTACACCTTC,CASSLGGLRYGYTF
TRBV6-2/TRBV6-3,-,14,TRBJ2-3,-,TGTGCCAGCAGTTACGTGGGGGAGGCAGATACGCAGTATTTT,CASSYVGEADTQYF
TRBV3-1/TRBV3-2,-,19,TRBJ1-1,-,TGTGCCAGCAGCCAACGGGGATTTCGTTACCGGGGCTTGAACACTGAAGCTTTCTTT,CASSQRGFRYRGLNTEAFF
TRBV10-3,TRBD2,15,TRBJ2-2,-,TGTGCCATCAGTGAAACTAGCGGGGGCACCGGGGAGCTGTTTTTT,CAISETSGGTGELFF
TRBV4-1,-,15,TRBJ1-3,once,TGCGCCAGCAGCCAAGAACCGTACTCTGGAAACACCATATATTTT,CASSQEPYSGNTIYF
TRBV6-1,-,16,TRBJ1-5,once,TGTGCCAGCAGTGAAGTCTTCCCGGGGTCCTTCCAGCCCCAGCATTTT,CASSEVFPGSFQPQHF
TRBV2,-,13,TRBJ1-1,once,TGTGCCAGCAGTCAATACATGAACACTGAAGCTTTCTTT,CASSQYMNTEAFF
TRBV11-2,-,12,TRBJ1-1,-,TGTGCCAGCAGCCCCCTGTGGGGTGAAGCTTTCTTT,CASSPLWGEAFF
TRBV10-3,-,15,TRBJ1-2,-,TGTGCCATCAGTGAGTCTGTCGGGGCTGGCTATGGCTACACCTTC,CAISESVGAGYGYTF
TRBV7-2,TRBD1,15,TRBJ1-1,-,TGTGCCAGCAGCTCTCCAGGGACAGGTCGTTTCATGGCTTTCTTT,CASSSPGTGRFMAFF
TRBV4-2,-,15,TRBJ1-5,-,TGTGCCAGCAGCCCGGGTGGGGGAGGGACTCAGCCCCAGCATTTT,CASSPGGGGTQPQHF
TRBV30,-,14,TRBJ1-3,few,TGTGCCTGGAGTGGCGGGGCCTCTGGAAACACCATATATTTT,CAWSGGASGNTIYF
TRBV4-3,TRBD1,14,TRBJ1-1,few,TGCGCCAGCAGGAGGACAGGGATGAACACTGAAGCTTTCTTT,CASRRTGMNTEAFF
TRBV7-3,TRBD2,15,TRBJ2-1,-,TGTGCCAGCAGCTTAAAACTAGCGGATTACAATGAGCAGTTCTTC,CASSLKLADYNEQFF
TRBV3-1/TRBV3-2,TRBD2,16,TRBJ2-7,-,TGTGCCAGCAGCCCCCGTGGACTAGCGGGGGACTACGAGCAGTACTTC,CASSPRGLAGDYEQYF
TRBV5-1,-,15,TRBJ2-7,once,TGCGCCAGCAGCTGGGGGGTGGGGAGCTCCTACGAGCAGTACTTC,CASSWGVGSSYEQYF
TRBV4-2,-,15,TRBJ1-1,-,TGTGCCAGCATCCCCGGGGCCCACATGAACACTGAAGCTTTCTTT,CASIPGAHMNTEAFF
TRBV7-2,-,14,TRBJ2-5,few,TGTGCCAGCAGCTTAGTCGTCGGGGTAGAGACCCAGTACTTC,CASSLVVGVETQYF
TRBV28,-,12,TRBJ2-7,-,TGTGCCAGCAGTGCATCCTCCTACGAGCAGTACTTC,CASSASSYEQYF
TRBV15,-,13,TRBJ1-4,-,TGTGCCACCAGCATACAGGGCGCTGAAAAACTGTTTTTT,CATSIQGAEKLFF
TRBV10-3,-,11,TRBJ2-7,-,TGTGCCATCAGTGAAAAAGGGCCGGAGTACTTC,CAISEKGPEYF
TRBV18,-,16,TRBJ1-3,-,TGTGCCAGCTCACAAGGCGGGGGGAACTCTGGAAACACCATATATTTT,CASSQGGGNSGNTIYF
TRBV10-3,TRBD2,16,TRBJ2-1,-,TGTGCCATCAGTGAGGGCGGTAGCGGGGGATACAATGAGCAGTTCTTC,CAISEGGSGGYNEQFF
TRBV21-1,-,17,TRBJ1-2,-,TGTGCCAGCAGCAAAGGGTCCAGGGGGCTGCCTAACTATGGCTACACCTTC,CASSKGSRGLPNYGYTF
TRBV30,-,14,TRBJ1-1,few,TGTGCCTGGGCCCCTAGCGGACGGAACACTGAAGCTTTCTTT,CAWAPSGRNTEAFF
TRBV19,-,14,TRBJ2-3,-,TGTGCCAGTAGTATCCAGCCTAGCACAGATACGCAGTATTTT,CASSIQPSTDTQYF
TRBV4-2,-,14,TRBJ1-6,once,TGTGCCAGCAGCTTAGGGACCGGGAATTCACCCCTCCACTTT,CASSLGTGNSPLHF
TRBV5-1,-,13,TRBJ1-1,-,TGCGCCAGCAGCTTGGGACCCAACGCTGAAGCTTTCTTT,CASSLGPNAEAFF
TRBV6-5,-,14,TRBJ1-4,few,TGTGCCAGCTGTCGGGGTCCTTCCAATGAAAAACTGTTTTTT,CASCRGPSNEKLFF
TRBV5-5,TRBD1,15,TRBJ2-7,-,TGTGCCAGCAGCCTACAGACAGGGAGCGGCTACGAGCAGTACTTC,CASSLQTGSGYEQYF
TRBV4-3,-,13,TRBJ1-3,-,TGCGCCAGCAGCCAAGATCTTGGAAACACCATATATTTT,CASSQDLGNTIYF
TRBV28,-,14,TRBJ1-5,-,TGTGCCAGCAGTTTTAACGGCCTAAATCAGCCCCAGCATTTT,CASSFNGLNQPQHF
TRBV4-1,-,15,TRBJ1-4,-,TGCGCCAGCAGTCCCGGGACCGCGCGAGATGAAAAACTGTTTTTT,CASSPGTARDEKLFF
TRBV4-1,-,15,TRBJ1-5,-,TGCGCCAGCAGCCAGGATAATGCAGGGACCTGGCCCCAGCATTTT,CASSQDNAGTWPQHF
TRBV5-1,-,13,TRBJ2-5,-,TGCGCCAGCAGCGCCCAGGGGGGGGAGACCCAGTACTTC,CASSAQGGETQYF
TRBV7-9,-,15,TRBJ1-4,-,TGTGCCAGCAGCCTGGCACAGGGAAGGTTTGAAAAACTGTTTTTT,CASSLAQGRFEKLFF
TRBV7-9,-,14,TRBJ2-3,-,TGTGCCAGCAGCTTCGGACCCTACACAGATACGCAGTATTTT,CASSFGPYTDTQYF
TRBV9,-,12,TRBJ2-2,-,TGTGCCAGCAGCGTAGTTGGCGGGGAGCTGTTTTTT,CASSVVGGELFF
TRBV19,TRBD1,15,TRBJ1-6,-,TGTGCCAGTAGCCCAGACCGGGACAGGGGCTCACCCCTCCACTTT,CASSPDRDRGSPLHF
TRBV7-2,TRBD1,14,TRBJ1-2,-,TGTGCCAGCAGCTTCCGGGACAGGGGGCATGGCTACACCTTC,CASSFRDRGHGYTF
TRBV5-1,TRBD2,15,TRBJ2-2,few,TGCGCCAGCAACCCACTAGCGGGGGACACCGGGGAGCTGTTTTTT,CASNPLAGDTGELFF
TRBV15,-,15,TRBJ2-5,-,TGTGCCACCAGCAGGAGGTCGACAGGTCAAGAGACCCAGTACTTC,CATSRRSTGQETQYF
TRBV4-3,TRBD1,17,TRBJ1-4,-,TGCGCCAGCAGCCAAGGGGGCCAGGGGGGCGTAAATGAAAAACTGTTTTTT,CASSQGGQGGVNEKLFF
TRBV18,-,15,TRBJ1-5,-,TGTGCCAGCTCACCGATTAATAGTCGGGGACAGCCCCAGCATTTT,CASSPINSRGQPQHF
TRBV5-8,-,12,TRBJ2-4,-,TGTGCCAGCAGCCCGGCGGGAAACATTCAGTACTTC,CASSPAGNIQYF
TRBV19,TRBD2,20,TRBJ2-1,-,TGTGCCAGTAGTCCAGGCTCAGGACTAGCGGGGGGTACCCCCTACAATGAGCAGTTCTTC,CASSPGSGLAGGTPYNEQFF
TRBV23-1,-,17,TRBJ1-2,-,TGCGCCAGCGGACAAAAGATTCTGCCTCAGTTCGAAGATGGCTACACCTTC,CASGQKILPQFEDGYTF